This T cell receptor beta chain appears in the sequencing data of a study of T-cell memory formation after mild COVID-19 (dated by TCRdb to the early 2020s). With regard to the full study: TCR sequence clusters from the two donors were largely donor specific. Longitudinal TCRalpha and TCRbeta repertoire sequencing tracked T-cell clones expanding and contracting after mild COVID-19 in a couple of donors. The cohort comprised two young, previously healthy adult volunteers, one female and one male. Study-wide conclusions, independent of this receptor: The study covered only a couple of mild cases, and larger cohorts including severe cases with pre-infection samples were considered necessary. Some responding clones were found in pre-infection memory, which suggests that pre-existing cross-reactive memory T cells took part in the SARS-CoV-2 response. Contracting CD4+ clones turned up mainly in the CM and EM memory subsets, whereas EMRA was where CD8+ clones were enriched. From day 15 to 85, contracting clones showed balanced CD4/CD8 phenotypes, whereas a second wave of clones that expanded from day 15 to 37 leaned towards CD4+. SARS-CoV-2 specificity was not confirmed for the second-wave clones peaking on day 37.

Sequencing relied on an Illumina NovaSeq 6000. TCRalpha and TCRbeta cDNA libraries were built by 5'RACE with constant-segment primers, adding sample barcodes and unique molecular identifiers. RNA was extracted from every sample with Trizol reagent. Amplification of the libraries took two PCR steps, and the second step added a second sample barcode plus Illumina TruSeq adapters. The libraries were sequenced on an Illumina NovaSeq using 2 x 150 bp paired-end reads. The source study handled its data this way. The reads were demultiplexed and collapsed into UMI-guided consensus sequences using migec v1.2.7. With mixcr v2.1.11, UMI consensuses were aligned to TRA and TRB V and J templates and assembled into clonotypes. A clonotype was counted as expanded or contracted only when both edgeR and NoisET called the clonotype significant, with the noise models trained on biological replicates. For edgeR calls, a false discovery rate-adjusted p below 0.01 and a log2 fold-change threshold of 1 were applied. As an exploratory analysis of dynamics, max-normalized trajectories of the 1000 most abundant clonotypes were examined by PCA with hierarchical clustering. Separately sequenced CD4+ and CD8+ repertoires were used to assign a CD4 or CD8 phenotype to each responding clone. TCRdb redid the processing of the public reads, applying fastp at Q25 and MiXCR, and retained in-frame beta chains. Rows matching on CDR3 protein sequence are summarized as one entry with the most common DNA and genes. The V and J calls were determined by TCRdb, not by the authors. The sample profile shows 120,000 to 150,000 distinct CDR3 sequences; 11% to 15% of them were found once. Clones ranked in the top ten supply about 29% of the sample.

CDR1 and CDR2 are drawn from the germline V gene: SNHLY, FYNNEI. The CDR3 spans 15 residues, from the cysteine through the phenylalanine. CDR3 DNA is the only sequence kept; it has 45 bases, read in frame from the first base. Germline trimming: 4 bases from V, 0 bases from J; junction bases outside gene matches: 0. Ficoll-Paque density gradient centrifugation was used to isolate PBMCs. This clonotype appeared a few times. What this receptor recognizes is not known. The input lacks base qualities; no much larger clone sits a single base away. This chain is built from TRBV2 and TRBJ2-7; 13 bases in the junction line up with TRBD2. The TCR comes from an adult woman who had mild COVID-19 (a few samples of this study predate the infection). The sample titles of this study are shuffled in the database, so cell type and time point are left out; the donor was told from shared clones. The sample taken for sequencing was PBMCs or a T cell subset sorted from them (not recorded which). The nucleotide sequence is TGTGCCAGCAGTGGGACTAGCGGGAGCTCCTACGAGCAGTACTTC. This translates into CASSGTSGSSYEQYF.